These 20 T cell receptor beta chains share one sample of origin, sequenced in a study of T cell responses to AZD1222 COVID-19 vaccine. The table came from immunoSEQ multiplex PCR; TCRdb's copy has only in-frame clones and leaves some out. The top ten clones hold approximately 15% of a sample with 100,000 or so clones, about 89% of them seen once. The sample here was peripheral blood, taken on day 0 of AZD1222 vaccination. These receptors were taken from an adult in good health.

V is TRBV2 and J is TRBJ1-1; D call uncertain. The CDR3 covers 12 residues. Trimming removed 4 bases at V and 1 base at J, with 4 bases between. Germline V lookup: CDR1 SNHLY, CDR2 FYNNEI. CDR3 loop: CASSGPNTEAFF. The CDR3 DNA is TGTGCCAGCAGTGGACCGAACACTGAAGCTTTCTTT.

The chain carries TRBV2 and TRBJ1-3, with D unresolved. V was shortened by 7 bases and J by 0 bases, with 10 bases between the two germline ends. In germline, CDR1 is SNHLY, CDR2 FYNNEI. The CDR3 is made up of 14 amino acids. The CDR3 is CASKAGASGNTIYF. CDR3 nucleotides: TGTGCCAGCAAGGCAGGAGCCTCTGGAAACACCATATATTTT.

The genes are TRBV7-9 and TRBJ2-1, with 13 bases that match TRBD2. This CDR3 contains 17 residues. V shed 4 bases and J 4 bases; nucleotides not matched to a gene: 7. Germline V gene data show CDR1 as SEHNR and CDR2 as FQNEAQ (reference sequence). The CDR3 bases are TGTGCCAGCAGCTCAAGGGGACTAGCGGGATGGTACAATGAGCAGTTCTTC. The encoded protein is CASSSRGLAGWYNEQFF. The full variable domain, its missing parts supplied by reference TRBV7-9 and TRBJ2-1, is DTGVSQNPRHKITKRGQNVTFRCDPISEHNRLYWYRQTLGQGPEFLTYFQNEAQLEKSRLLSDRFSAERPKGSFSTLEIQRTEQGDSAMYLCASSSRGLAGWYNEQFFGPGTRLTVL.

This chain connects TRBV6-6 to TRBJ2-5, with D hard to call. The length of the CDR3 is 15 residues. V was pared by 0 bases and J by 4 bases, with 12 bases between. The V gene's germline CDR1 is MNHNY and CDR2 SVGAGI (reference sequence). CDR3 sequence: CASSYSKWAGETQYF. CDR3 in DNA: TGTGCCAGCAGTTACTCTAAATGGGCCGGAGAGACCCAGTACTTC.

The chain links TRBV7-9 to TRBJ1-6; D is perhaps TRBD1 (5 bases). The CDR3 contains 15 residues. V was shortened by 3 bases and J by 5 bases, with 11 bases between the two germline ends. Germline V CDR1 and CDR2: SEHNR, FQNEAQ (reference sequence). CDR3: CASSFTGANNSPLHF. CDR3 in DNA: TGTGCCAGCAGCTTCACAGGAGCGAATAATTCACCCCTCCACTTT.

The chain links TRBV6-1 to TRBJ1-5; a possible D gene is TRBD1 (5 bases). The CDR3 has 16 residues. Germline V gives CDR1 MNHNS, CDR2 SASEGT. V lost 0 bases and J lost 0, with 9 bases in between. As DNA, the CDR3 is TGTGCCAGCAGTGAAGCCTCAGGGATTAGCAATCAGCCCCAGCATTTT. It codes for CASSEASGISNQPQHF.

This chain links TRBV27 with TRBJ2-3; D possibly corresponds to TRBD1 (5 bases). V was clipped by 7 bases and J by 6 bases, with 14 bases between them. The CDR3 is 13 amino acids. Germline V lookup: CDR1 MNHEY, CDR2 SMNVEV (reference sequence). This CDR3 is CASMRQSLDTQYF. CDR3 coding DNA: TGTGCCAGCATGAGACAGAGCCTGGATACGCAGTATTTT.

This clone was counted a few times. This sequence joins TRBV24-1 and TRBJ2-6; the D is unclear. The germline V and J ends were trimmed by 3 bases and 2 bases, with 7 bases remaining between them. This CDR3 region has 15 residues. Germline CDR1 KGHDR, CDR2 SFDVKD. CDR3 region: CATSDPSAGANVLTF. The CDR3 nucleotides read TGTGCCACCAGTGATCCGTCGGCTGGGGCCAACGTCCTGACTTTC.

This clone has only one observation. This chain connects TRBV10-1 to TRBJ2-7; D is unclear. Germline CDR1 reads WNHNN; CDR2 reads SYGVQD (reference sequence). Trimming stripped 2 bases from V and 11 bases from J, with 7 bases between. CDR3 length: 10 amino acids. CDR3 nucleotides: TGCGCCAGCAGTGAGCCCCCAAAGTACTTC. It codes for CASSEPPKYF.

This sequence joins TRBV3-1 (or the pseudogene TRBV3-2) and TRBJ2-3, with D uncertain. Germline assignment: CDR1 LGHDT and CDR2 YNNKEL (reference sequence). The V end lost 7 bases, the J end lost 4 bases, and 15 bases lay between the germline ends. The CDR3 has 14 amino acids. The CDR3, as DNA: TGTGCCAGCACCCCCATGGGTCCGTCAGATACGCAGTATTTT. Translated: CASTPMGPSDTQYF.

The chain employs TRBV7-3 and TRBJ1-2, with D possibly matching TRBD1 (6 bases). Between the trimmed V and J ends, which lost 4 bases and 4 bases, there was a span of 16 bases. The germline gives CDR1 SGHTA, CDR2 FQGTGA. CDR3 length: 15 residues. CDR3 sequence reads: CASSSTPGAGYGYTF. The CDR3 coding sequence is TGTGCCAGCAGCTCAACTCCAGGGGCGGGCTATGGCTACACCTTC.

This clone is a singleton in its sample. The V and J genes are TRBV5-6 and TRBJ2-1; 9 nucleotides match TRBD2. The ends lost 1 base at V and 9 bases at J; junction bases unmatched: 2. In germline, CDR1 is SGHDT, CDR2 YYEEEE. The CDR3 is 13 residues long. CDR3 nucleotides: TGTGCCAGCAGCTTGACGCGGGGGGGTGAGCAGTTCTTC. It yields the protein CASSLTRGGEQFF.

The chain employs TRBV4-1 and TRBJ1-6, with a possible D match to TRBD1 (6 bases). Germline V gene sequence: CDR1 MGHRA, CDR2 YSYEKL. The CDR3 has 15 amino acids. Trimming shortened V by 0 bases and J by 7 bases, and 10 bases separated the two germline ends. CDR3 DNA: TGCGCCAGCAGCCAAGAGTTCCAGGGGAATTCACCCCTCCACTTT. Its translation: CASSQEFQGNSPLHF.

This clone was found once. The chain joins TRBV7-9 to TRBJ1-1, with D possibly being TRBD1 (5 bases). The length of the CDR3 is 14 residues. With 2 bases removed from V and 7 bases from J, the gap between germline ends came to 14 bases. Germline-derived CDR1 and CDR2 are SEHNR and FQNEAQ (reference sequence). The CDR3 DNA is TGTGCCAGCAGCTTACCCCAGGGTGGAAATGAAGCTTTCTTT. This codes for CASSLPQGGNEAFF.

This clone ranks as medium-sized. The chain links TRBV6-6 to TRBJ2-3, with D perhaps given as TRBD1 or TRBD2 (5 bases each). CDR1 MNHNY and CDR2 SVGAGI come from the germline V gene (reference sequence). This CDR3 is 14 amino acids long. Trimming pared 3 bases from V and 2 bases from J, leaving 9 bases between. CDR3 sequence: CASSYGGPTDTQYF. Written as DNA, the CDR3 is TGTGCCAGCAGTTATGGGGGACCCACAGATACGCAGTATTTT.

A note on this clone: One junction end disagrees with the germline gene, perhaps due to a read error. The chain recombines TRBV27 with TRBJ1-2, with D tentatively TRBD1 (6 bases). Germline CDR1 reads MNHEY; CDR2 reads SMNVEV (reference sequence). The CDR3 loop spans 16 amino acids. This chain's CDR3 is CASSLSGAQANYGYTF. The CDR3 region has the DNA TGTGCCAGCAGTCTATCGGGGGCGCAAGCTAACTATGGCTACACCTTC.

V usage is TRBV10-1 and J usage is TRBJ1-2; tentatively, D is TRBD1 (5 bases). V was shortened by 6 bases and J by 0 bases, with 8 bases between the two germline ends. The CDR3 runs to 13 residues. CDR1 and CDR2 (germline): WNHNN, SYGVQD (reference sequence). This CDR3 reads CASSRQPNYGYTF. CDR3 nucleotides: TGCGCCAGCAGCAGACAGCCTAACTATGGCTACACCTTC.

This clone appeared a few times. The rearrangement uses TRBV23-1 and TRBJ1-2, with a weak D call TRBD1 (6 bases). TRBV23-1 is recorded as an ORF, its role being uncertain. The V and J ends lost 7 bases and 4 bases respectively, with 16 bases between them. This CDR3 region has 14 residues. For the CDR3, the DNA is TGCGCCAGCAATCTATGGACAGCGGCCTATGGCTACACCTTC. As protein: CASNLWTAAYGYTF.

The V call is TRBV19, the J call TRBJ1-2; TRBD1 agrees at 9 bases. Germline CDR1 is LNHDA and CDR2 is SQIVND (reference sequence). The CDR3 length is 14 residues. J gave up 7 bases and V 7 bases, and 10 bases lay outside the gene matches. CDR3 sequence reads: CASTPGQGSIGYTF. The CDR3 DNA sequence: TGTGCCAGTACCCCCGGACAGGGGTCTATTGGCTACACCTTC.

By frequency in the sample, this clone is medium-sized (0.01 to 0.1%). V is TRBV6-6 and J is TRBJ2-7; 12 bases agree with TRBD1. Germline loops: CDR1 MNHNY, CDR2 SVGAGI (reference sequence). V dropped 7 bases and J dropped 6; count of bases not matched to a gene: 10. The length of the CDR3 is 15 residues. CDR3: CASNTPGTGGFEQYF. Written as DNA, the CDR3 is TGTGCCAGCAACACGCCCGGGACAGGGGGCTTCGAGCAGTACTTC.